The 28 T cell receptor beta chains below come from one sample, sequenced in a study of blood T cell dynamics during melanoma immunotherapy. Documented time point: pre-treatment baseline. Clones were sequenced by immunoSEQ multiplex PCR, and TCRdb holds only the in-frame ones, with some missing. The data hold 17,000 or so clones, with 83% observed a single time. Sample: blood, taken from a patient treated with checkpoint blockade. These receptors were taken from a human donor with melanoma.

V and J are TRBV30 and TRBJ2-5, with 9 positions matching TRBD1. Germline V CDR1 and CDR2: GTSNPN, SVGIG (reference sequence). The CDR3 has 13 residues. CDR3 DNA sequence: TGTGCAGCCACGACAGGGGGGGTCGAGACCCAGTACTTC. Its protein product is CAATTGGVETQYF. The full variable domain, completed using reference TRBV30 and TRBJ2-5, is SQTIHQWPATLVQPVGSPLSLECTVEGTSNPNLYWYRQAAGRGLQLLFYSVGIGQISSEVPQNLSASRPQDRQFILSSKKLLLSDSGFYLCAATTGGVETQYFGPGTRLLVL.

V and J are TRBV6-1 and TRBJ1-2; 8 positions match TRBD1. The CDR3 has 17 residues. The junction had 17 bases not matched to a gene; V was cut back by 3 bases and J by 8 bases. The germline CDR1 and CDR2 sequences are MNHNS and SASEGT. CDR3: CASSDTLRPGQGSGYTF. The CDR3 bases are TGTGCCAGCAGTGATACCCTCCGACCAGGACAGGGATCGGGCTACACCTTC.

J is TRBJ1-1 and V is TRBV19, with no clear D. Deletions cut 1 base from V and 4 bases from J, with 10 bases between. Germline V CDR1 and CDR2: LNHDA, SQIVND (reference sequence). The CDR3 runs to 14 residues. CDR3 amino acids: CASSIASRGTEAFF. CDR3 nucleotide sequence: TGTGCCAGTAGTATAGCCTCGCGGGGCACTGAAGCTTTCTTT.

The chain has TRBV29-1 and TRBJ2-7; weak D call: TRBD1 (5 bases). The V and J ends lost 7 bases and 0 bases respectively, with 10 bases between them. CDR1 SQVTM and CDR2 ANQGSEA come from the germline V gene. The CDR3 is 12 residues long. The DNA of the CDR3 is TGCAGCGGTGTGGACAACTCCTACGAGCAGTACTTC. Protein product: CSGVDNSYEQYF.

The chain links TRBV10-3 to TRBJ2-1, with a possible D match to TRBD2 (6 bases). This CDR3 spans 14 amino acids. CDR1 is ENHRY and CDR2 is SYGVKD in the germline V gene. The germline V and J ends were trimmed by 4 bases and 6 bases, with 13 bases remaining between them. CDR3 nucleotides: TGTGCCATCAGTGTGGGGGGAGGAGTCAATGAGCAGTTCTTC. Its translation is CAISVGGGVNEQFF.

This chain joins TRBV7-9 and TRBJ2-7; D is undetermined. Germline CDR1 reads SEHNR; CDR2 reads FQNEAQ (reference sequence). This CDR3 has 17 residues. Trimming shortened V by 1 base and J by 1 base, and 17 bases separated the two germline ends. CDR3 in DNA: TGTGCCAGCAGCTTAGGCGTTGGCGCAGCTGTGTCCTACGAGCAGTACTTC. It encodes CASSLGVGAAVSYEQYF.

The sample holds one count of this clone. V gene TRBV27 combines with J gene TRBJ2-1; 9 positions match TRBD2. The V and J ends lost 6 bases and 4 bases, in that order; junction bases with no gene match: 7. The CDR3 runs 15 residues. CDR1 MNHEY and CDR2 SMNVEV come from the germline V gene (reference sequence). The CDR3 sequence: CASRFGREGYNEQFF. The CDR3 coding sequence is TGTGCCAGCAGGTTCGGGCGGGAGGGGTACAATGAGCAGTTCTTC.

CDR3 amino acids: CASSPQDRAFGNIQYF. CDR3 sequence (DNA): TGTGCCAGCAGCCCCCAGGACAGGGCTTTCGGAAACATTCAGTACTTC. The chain has TRBV11-3 and TRBJ2-4, with 8 bases that match TRBD1. V shed 5 bases, J shed 6 bases, and the junction held 12 bases outside the gene matches. Per the germline V gene, CDR1 is SGHNT and CDR2 is YENEEA. The CDR3 length is 16 residues. Drawing the rest from reference TRBV11-3 and TRBJ2-4, the complete variable domain is EAGVVQSPRYKIIEKKQPVAFWCNPISGHNTLYWYLQNLGQGPELLIRYENEEAVDDSQLPKDRFSAERLKGVDSTLKIQPAELGDSAVYLCASSPQDRAFGNIQYFGAGTRLSVL.

This chain joins TRBV20-1 and TRBJ2-3; TRBD2 is a possible D gene (5 bases). CDR1 and CDR2 (germline): DFQATT, SNEGSKA (reference sequence). The V and J ends lost 6 bases and 7 bases respectively, with 11 bases between them. CDR3 length: 11 amino acids. The CDR3 region has the DNA TGCAGTGCCCTAGCCAGCCATACGCAGTATTTT. Translated, it gives CSALASHTQYF.

The J gene is TRBJ2-3, the V gene TRBV4-3; tentatively, D is TRBD2 (6 bases). Trimming shortened V by 3 bases and J by 5 bases, and 6 bases separated the two germline ends. Per the germline V gene, CDR1 is LGHNA and CDR2 is YSLEER. The CDR3 totals 12 residues. This CDR3 reads CASSQEGDTQYF. Here the CDR3 DNA reads TGCGCCAGCAGCCAGGAGGGAGATACGCAGTATTTT.

Concerning this clone: The junction departs from the called germline gene at one end, perhaps through a read error. The V call is TRBV11-2, the J call TRBJ2-1, with D maybe TRBD1 (6 bases). This CDR3 has 15 residues. The germline V gene encodes CDR1 SGHAT and CDR2 FQNNGV. The CDR3 coding sequence is TGTGCCAGCAGCTTATCAGGGGTTGGGGGAGCATCGTCGATCTTC. Protein: CASSLSGVGGASSIF.

J is TRBJ1-2 and V is TRBV28; TRBD1 might be the D (6 bases). CDR1 is MDHEN, CDR2 SYDVKM, per germline. The CDR3 extends over 14 amino acids. With 10 bases removed from V and 2 bases from J, the gap between germline ends came to 17 bases. Here the CDR3 DNA reads TGTGCCACCGCTCGTGGGGGGCAGAACTATGGCTACACCTTC. Translated: CATARGGQNYGYTF.

The chain is built from TRBV7-2 and TRBJ2-7; D ambiguous. Germline CDR1 SGHTA, CDR2 FQGNSA. The germline V and J ends were trimmed by 5 bases and 1 base, with 9 bases remaining between them. This CDR3 contains 13 residues. The CDR3 nucleotides read TGTGCCAGCAGCCTACGACAATCCTACGAGCAGTACTTC. This codes for CASSLRQSYEQYF.

This sequence joins TRBV7-3 and TRBJ2-2; D uncertain. CDR3 length: 12 amino acids. Deletions cut 5 bases from V and 7 bases from J, with 8 bases between. The germline gives CDR1 SGHTA, CDR2 FQGTGA. CDR3 coding DNA: TGTGCCAGCAGCGCTTTTAACGGGGAGCTGTTTTTT. Amino acids: CASSAFNGELFF.

The V gene is TRBV9, the J gene TRBJ1-4, with a possible D match to TRBD1 (5 bases). CDR1 and CDR2 from the germline V gene are SGDLS and YYNGEE. The V gene lost 2 bases and the J gene lost 6 bases, with 20 bases spanning the gap. This CDR3 has 17 residues. The CDR3 DNA is TGTGCCAGCAGCGTCGGGGTGAGGGACCGGGGTGATGAAAAACTGTTTTTT. Amino acid sequence: CASSVGVRDRGDEKLFF.

The J gene is TRBJ2-3, the V gene TRBV5-5; D uncertain. CDR1 and CDR2 (germline): SGHKS, YYEKEE (reference sequence). This CDR3 is built from 14 residues. Trimming stripped 5 bases from V and 0 bases from J, with 10 bases between. CDR3 nucleotides: TGTGCCAGCAGTTTCAGGACCAGCACAGATACGCAGTATTTT. Translated: CASSFRTSTDTQYF.

V usage is TRBV5-4 and J usage is TRBJ2-5, with a possible D match to TRBD1 (5 bases). The CDR3 has 17 residues. Trimming cost V 4 bases and J 4 bases, with 23 bases left between them. Per germline, CDR1 SGHNT and CDR2 YYREEE (reference sequence). Here the CDR3 reads CASSLQARGRIGETQYF. CDR3 DNA sequence: TGTGCCAGCAGCCTCCAAGCAAGGGGTAGGATAGGAGAGACCCAGTACTTC. Supplemented by reference TRBV5-4 and TRBJ2-5, the full variable domain reads ETGVTQSPTHLIKTRGQQVTLRCSSQSGHNTVSWYQQALGQGPQFIFQYYREEENGRGNFPPRFSGLQFPNYSSELNVNALELDDSALYLCASSLQARGRIGETQYFGPGTRLLVL.

The V call is TRBV6-6, the J call TRBJ2-7; 7 nucleotides align to TRBD1. CDR1 is MNHNY, CDR2 SVGAGI, per germline (reference sequence). V was pared by 2 bases and J by 6 bases, with 4 bases of the junction left unmatched. CDR3 length: 13 amino acids. The CDR3 nucleotides are TGTGCCAGCAGTTACCGGACAGGACCCGAGCAGTACTTC. Its protein is CASSYRTGPEQYF.

V usage is TRBV29-1 and J usage is TRBJ2-5, with D perhaps matching TRBD2 (6 bases). Trimming cost V 4 bases and J 10 bases, with 19 bases left between them. Per germline, CDR1 SQVTM and CDR2 ANQGSEA. The CDR3 covers 13 residues. The CDR3 coding sequence is TGCAGCGTTGTTATTTCGGGGGTAGGGGTCCAGTACTTC. Translating gives CSVVISGVGVQYF.

The chain combines TRBV4-3 with TRBJ2-3; the match to TRBD2 covers 9 bases. V lost 3 bases, J lost 2 bases, and 15 bases stayed unmatched. Per the germline V gene, CDR1 is LGHNA and CDR2 is YSLEER. CDR3 length: 19 amino acids. CDR3 sequence: CASSQESPSAGGTTDTQYF. In DNA form, the CDR3 reads TGCGCCAGCAGCCAGGAATCCCCTTCAGCGGGAGGCACCACAGATACGCAGTATTTT.

V gene TRBV6-5 combines with J gene TRBJ2-7; TRBD1 agrees at 8 bases. Trimming took 4 bases from V and 5 from J; bases not matched to a gene: 1. The germline gives CDR1 MNHEY, CDR2 SVGAGI. The length of the CDR3 is 12 residues. CDR3 in DNA: TGTGCCAGCAGTTCGACAGGGGACGAGCAGTACTTC. It yields the protein CASSSTGDEQYF.

The rearrangement uses TRBV28 and TRBJ1-2; weak D call: TRBD1 (6 bases). Germline V gives CDR1 MDHEN, CDR2 SYDVKM. The CDR3 length is 15 residues. V dropped 7 bases and J dropped 3 bases, with 18 bases sitting between them. The CDR3 DNA is TGTGCCAGCACTCCAGCATCGGGACACCACTATGGCTACACCTTC. It encodes CASTPASGHHYGYTF.

This sequence joins TRBV5-5 and TRBJ2-7; 11 bases line up with TRBD2. There are 15 residues in the CDR3. Trimming cost V 0 bases and J 8 bases; bases outside gene matches: 7. Germline V gene data show CDR1 as SGHKS and CDR2 as YYEKEE (reference sequence). CDR3 protein: CASSLEGLAGTKQYF. The CDR3 DNA follows: TGTGCCAGCAGCTTGGAAGGACTAGCGGGTACGAAGCAGTACTTC. Full variable domain (remainder filled in from reference TRBV5-5 and TRBJ2-7): DAGVTQSPTHLIKTRGQQVTLRCSPISGHKSVSWYQQVLGQGPQFIFQYYEKEERGRGNFPDRFSARQFPNYSSELNVNALLLGDSALYLCASSLEGLAGTKQYFGPGTRLTVT.

This chain connects TRBV19 to TRBJ2-7, with 7 bases aligning to TRBD1. Germline loops: CDR1 LNHDA, CDR2 SQIVND (reference sequence). There are 13 residues in the CDR3. Trimming removed 5 bases from V and 6 bases from J; junction bases left unmatched: 7. The CDR3 sequence is CASSVGQVREQYF. CDR3 nucleotide sequence: TGTGCCAGTAGTGTTGGACAGGTCCGCGAGCAGTACTTC.

The genes are TRBV18 and TRBJ1-4; D perhaps matches TRBD1 (6 bases). This CDR3 region has 13 residues. The germline CDR1 and CDR2 sequences are KGHSH and LQKENI. Trimming removed 8 bases at V and 7 bases at J, with 14 bases between. CDR3 nucleotides: TGTGCCAGCACTTACAGGGAGGGTGAAAAACTGTTTTTT. The encoded protein is CASTYREGEKLFF.

The genes are TRBV5-1 and TRBJ2-3, with 7 bases matching TRBD2. Trimming at V came to 0 bases and at J to 2 bases, leaving 6 bases not matched to a gene. Germline V gene lookup returns CDR1 SGHRS and CDR2 YFSETQ. The CDR3 covers 16 residues. CDR3 bases: TGCGCCAGCAGCTTGGCCGCTAGCGGATTCACAGATACGCAGTATTTT. It yields the protein CASSLAASGFTDTQYF.

The chain employs TRBV27 and TRBJ2-1, with 8 bases that match TRBD1. The CDR3 loop spans 14 amino acids. Germline V lookup: CDR1 MNHEY, CDR2 SMNVEV (reference sequence). The J segment lost 4 bases and the V segment lost 4 bases, leaving 3 bases of the junction unmatched. CDR3 protein: CASSYDRGYNEQFF. The CDR3 DNA reads as TGTGCCAGCAGTTACGACAGGGGTTACAATGAGCAGTTCTTC.

The chain recombines TRBV6-6 with TRBJ2-7; D possibly matches TRBD1 or TRBD2 (5 bases each). Germline lookup yields CDR1 MNHNY and CDR2 SVGAGI (reference sequence). V lost 5 bases to trimming and J lost 6 bases, with 17 bases between them. The CDR3 has 14 amino acids. Written as DNA, the CDR3 is TGTGCCAGCAGTCCGAGATCAGGGAGAGGCGAGCAGTACTTC. Its translation: CASSPRSGRGEQYF.